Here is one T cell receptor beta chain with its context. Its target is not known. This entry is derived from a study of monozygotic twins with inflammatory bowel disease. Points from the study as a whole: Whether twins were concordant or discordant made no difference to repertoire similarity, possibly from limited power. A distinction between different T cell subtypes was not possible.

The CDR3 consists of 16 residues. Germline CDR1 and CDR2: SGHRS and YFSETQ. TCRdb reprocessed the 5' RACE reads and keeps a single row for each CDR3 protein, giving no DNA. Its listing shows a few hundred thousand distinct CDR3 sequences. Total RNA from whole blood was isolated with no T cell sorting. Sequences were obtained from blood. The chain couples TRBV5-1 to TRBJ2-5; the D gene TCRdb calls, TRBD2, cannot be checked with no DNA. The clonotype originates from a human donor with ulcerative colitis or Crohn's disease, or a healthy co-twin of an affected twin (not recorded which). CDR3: CASSWGLALGQETQYF.